The 32 T cell receptor beta chains listed next were all sequenced from one sample in a study of beta chain features in type 1 diabetes. Expressed TCRB transcripts were sequenced after all isolated RNA was converted to cDNA. Sequenced by immunoSEQ multiplex PCR; TCRdb stores in-frame clones only, minus some. The repertoire has roughly 40,000 clones, around 49% of them found once; the top ten carry roughly 0.7%. The sample consisted of central memory CD4+ T cells from blood. The receptors stem from a woman between 18 and 30 years old in good health.

V usage is TRBV5-1 and J usage is TRBJ2-2; TRBD2 agrees at 7 bases. V lost 0 bases, J lost 5 bases, and 4 bases stayed unmatched. CDR1 and CDR2 (germline): SGHRS, YFSETQ. The CDR3 length is 15 residues. The CDR3 bases are TGCGCCAGCAGCTTGGCGGTGGGAGGGACCGGGGAGCTGTTTTTT. As protein: CASSLAVGGTGELFF.

In its sample, this clone was seen a few times. This chain joins TRBV5-6 and TRBJ1-1; D possibly corresponds to TRBD1 (6 bases). Germline V lookup: CDR1 SGHDT, CDR2 YYEEEE. With 2 bases removed from V and 4 bases from J, the gap between germline ends came to 12 bases. This CDR3 is 14 amino acids long. CDR3 residues: CASSLGQQLTEAFF. In DNA, the CDR3 is TGTGCCAGCAGCTTAGGACAGCAACTCACTGAAGCTTTCTTT.

The genes are TRBV5-6 and TRBJ1-1; TRBD1 might be the D (6 bases). CDR3 length: 14 amino acids. Germline assignment: CDR1 SGHDT and CDR2 YYEEEE. The germline V and J ends were trimmed by 0 bases and 1 base, with 7 bases remaining between them. The CDR3 DNA follows: TGTGCCAGCAGCTTGGGGACAGCGAACACTGAAGCTTTCTTT. It translates to CASSLGTANTEAFF.

The rearrangement joins TRBV30 to TRBJ2-2; 13 bases line up with TRBD2. Germline values: CDR1 GTSNPN, CDR2 SVGIG (reference sequence). V lost 3 bases to trimming and J lost 6 bases; unmatched junction nucleotides: 10. The CDR3 loop spans 17 amino acids. The CDR3 coding sequence is TGTGCCTGGAGCGGGGGACTAGCGGGATTAATAGCCGGGGAGCTGTTTTTT. It yields the protein CAWSGGLAGLIAGELFF.

V is TRBV2 and J is TRBJ1-1; D is perhaps TRBD1 (5 bases). Germline V lookup: CDR1 SNHLY, CDR2 FYNNEI. V was shortened by 6 bases and J by 1 base, with 9 bases between the two germline ends. The CDR3 contains 13 residues. CDR3: CASSSTENTEAFF. The CDR3 bases are TGTGCCAGCAGCTCGACAGAGAACACTGAAGCTTTCTTT.

The gene calls are TRBV4-1 and TRBJ2-7, with D possibly matching TRBD2 (6 bases). The germline V gene encodes CDR1 MGHRA and CDR2 YSYEKL. This CDR3 is 14 amino acids long. V was cut by 1 base and J by 5 bases, with 12 bases left in between. The CDR3 region is CASSQAATRDEQYF. In nucleotides, the CDR3 is TGCGCCAGCAGCCAAGCGGCGACTAGGGACGAGCAGTACTTC.

CDR3 protein: CASSWGVRYGYTF. The CDR3, as DNA: TGTGCCAGCAGTTGGGGGGTACGGTATGGCTACACCTTC. The chain recombines TRBV27 with TRBJ1-2, with a possible D match to TRBD1 (5 bases). The CDR3 runs to 13 residues. V was trimmed by 4 bases and J by 5 bases, leaving 11 bases between them. Germline V gene lookup returns CDR1 MNHEY and CDR2 SMNVEV (reference sequence).

The chain combines TRBV28 with TRBJ2-1; D is perhaps TRBD2 (6 bases). The CDR3 covers 16 residues. Germline V CDR1 and CDR2: MDHEN, SYDVKM. Trimming left V 6 bases short and J 4 bases short, with 19 bases between. The CDR3 loop is CASSSRRDEQYNEQFF. The CDR3 DNA follows: TGTGCCAGCAGCTCCAGGCGGGATGAGCAATACAATGAGCAGTTCTTC.

The genes are TRBV2 and TRBJ1-6, with 8 bases fitting TRBD1. Germline CDR1 and CDR2: SNHLY and FYNNEI. The CDR3 extends over 12 amino acids. V was clipped by 11 bases and J by 9 bases; unmatched bases: 6. CDR3 DNA sequence: TGTGCCGGCCAGGGGGCGGGTTCACCCCTCCACTTT. Its translation: CAGQGAGSPLHF.

V usage is TRBV5-4 and J usage is TRBJ1-1; no firm D call. CDR3 length: 15 amino acids. Germline V gene sequence: CDR1 SGHNT, CDR2 YYREEE (reference sequence). Trimming shortened V by 5 bases and J by 4 bases, and 18 bases separated the two germline ends. CDR3 loop: CASRRDRTGFTEAFF. The CDR3 nucleotides are TGTGCCAGCAGGCGAGATCGCACGGGATTCACTGAAGCTTTCTTT.

This clone came up a few times. This CDR3 reads CASSSPRAGNEQFF. CDR3 coding DNA: TGTGCCAGCAGCTCCCCAAGGGCGGGCAATGAGCAGTTCTTC. The chain employs TRBV7-2 and TRBJ2-1; TRBD2 is a possible D gene (5 bases). The CDR3 covers 14 residues. The germline V and J ends were trimmed by 4 bases and 6 bases, with 13 bases remaining between them. Germline V gene data show CDR1 as SGHTA and CDR2 as FQGNSA.

The rearrangement links TRBV5-1 to TRBJ2-7; D is unclear. Germline CDR1 is SGHRS and CDR2 is YFSETQ. The CDR3 length is 14 residues. V gave up 0 bases and J gave up 2 bases, with 9 bases separating them. The CDR3 nucleotides are TGCGCCAGCAGCTTGGAGGCAGGAACCTACGAGCAGTACTTC. This gives the protein CASSLEAGTYEQYF.

This clone is a singleton in its sample. V usage is TRBV28 and J usage is TRBJ2-2, with 8 positions matching TRBD2. J was trimmed by 2 bases and V by 6 bases; bases with no gene match: 8. Germline V gene data show CDR1 as MDHEN and CDR2 as SYDVKM. The CDR3 is 16 residues long. The DNA for the CDR3 is TGTGCCAGCAGCCGGGGGGGGGCCCTTAACACCGGGGAGCTGTTTTTT. This encodes CASSRGGALNTGELFF.

This clone was seen a few times. V and J are TRBV14 and TRBJ2-7, with TRBD1 as a possible D gene (6 bases). CDR1 is SGHDN and CDR2 is FVKESK in the germline V gene. Trimming cost V 6 bases and J 1 base, with 16 bases left between them. There are 15 residues in the CDR3. The CDR3 protein is CASSPIQGLSYEQYF. The CDR3 DNA reads TGTGCCAGCAGTCCTATACAGGGATTATCCTACGAGCAGTACTTC. The full variable domain, rest sourced from reference TRBV14 and TRBJ2-7, is EAGVTQFPSHSVIEKGQTVTLRCDPISGHDNLYWYRRVMGKEIKFLLHFVKESKQDESGMPNNRFLAERTGGTYSTLKVQPAELEDSGVYFCASSPIQGLSYEQYFGPGTRLTVT.

This sequence joins TRBV29-1 and TRBJ2-1, with D maybe TRBD2 (7 bases). Germline-derived CDR1 and CDR2 are SQVTM and ANQGSEA. The CDR3 sequence is 15 residues long. Trimming removed 6 bases at V and 2 bases at J, with 17 bases between. For the CDR3, the DNA is TGCAGCGTAGGAGGGGGGGAGGGAACCTACAATGAGCAGTTCTTC. It translates to CSVGGGEGTYNEQFF.

This clone was detected only a few times. This sequence joins TRBV5-1 and TRBJ2-5, with TRBD2 matching 7 bases. J lost 5 bases, V lost 6 bases, and 7 bases had no gene match. CDR3 length: 13 amino acids. The germline V gene has CDR1 SGHRS and CDR2 YFSETQ. The CDR3, as DNA: TGCGCCAGCACCCCCACTAGCGTGGAGACCCAGTACTTC. This gives the protein CASTPTSVETQYF.

The chain uses TRBV19 and TRBJ1-2; no reliable D call. The CDR3 totals 14 residues. Between the trimmed V and J ends, which lost 5 bases and 4 bases, there was a span of 14 bases. CDR1 and CDR2 (germline): LNHDA, SQIVND (reference sequence). CDR3 region: CASSSREVGYGYTF. The CDR3 DNA reads TGTGCCAGTAGTTCCCGGGAAGTGGGCTATGGCTACACCTTC.

The chain has TRBV19 and TRBJ1-1, with unresolved D. Per the germline V gene, CDR1 is LNHDA and CDR2 is SQIVND (reference sequence). CDR3 length: 13 amino acids. Trimming shortened V by 5 bases and J by 9 bases, and 16 bases separated the two germline ends. The CDR3 DNA reads TGTGCCAGTAGTTCTTACCCTGAGAGGAAAGCTTTCTTT. It codes for CASSSYPERKAFF.

The chain joins TRBV2 to TRBJ1-6; D gene uncertain. Trimming removed 5 bases at V and 11 bases at J, with 10 bases between. CDR1 is SNHLY, CDR2 FYNNEI, per germline. The CDR3 runs 12 residues. The CDR3 loop is CASSSGYAPLHF. The CDR3 DNA reads TGTGCCAGCAGTTCCGGGTACGCACCCCTCCACTTT.

The chain links TRBV13 to TRBJ2-7; D is uncertain. The V end was cut by 4 bases, the J end by 0 bases, with 13 bases between. Per the germline V gene, CDR1 is PRHDT and CDR2 is FYEKMQ (reference sequence). There are 15 residues in the CDR3. Here the CDR3 DNA reads TGTGCCAGCAGCTCTAGACGGTCGGGCTCCTACGAGCAGTACTTC. Residues: CASSSRRSGSYEQYF.

The genes are TRBV5-1 and TRBJ2-5; 9 bases align to TRBD1. Unmatched junction bases numbered 6, after V lost 4 bases and J lost 5 bases. This CDR3 region has 14 residues. From germline, CDR1 is SGHRS and CDR2 YFSETQ. The CDR3 here is CASSGTGPGETQYF. The CDR3 DNA is TGCGCCAGCAGCGGGACAGGGCCCGGGGAGACCCAGTACTTC.

This chain links TRBV29-1 with TRBJ2-7, with 7 bases aligning to TRBD1. Per germline, CDR1 SQVTM and CDR2 ANQGSEA. Trimming removed 6 bases from V and 5 bases from J; junction bases left unmatched: 10. The CDR3 has 13 amino acids. CDR3 DNA sequence: TGCAGCGTGTCTGACAGGGCCGGGAACGAGCAGTACTTC. Protein product: CSVSDRAGNEQYF.

This chain joins TRBV10-3 and TRBJ2-1; 8 bases fit TRBD2. The CDR3 loop spans 16 amino acids. Losses at the gene ends were 3 bases for V and 6 bases for J; bases not matched to a gene: 10. The V gene's germline CDR1 is ENHRY and CDR2 SYGVKD. CDR3 loop: CAISEPGRASRNEQFF. CDR3 nucleotides: TGTGCCATCAGTGAACCCGGGAGGGCCTCCCGCAATGAGCAGTTCTTC.

This chain joins TRBV13 and TRBJ1-1; 8 nucleotides agree with TRBD1. The V and J ends lost 5 bases and 4 bases, in that order; junction bases with no gene match: 15. This CDR3 is 17 amino acids long. Germline V gives CDR1 PRHDT, CDR2 FYEKMQ (reference sequence). CDR3 residues: CASSEPRQGSSVTEAFF. In nucleotides, the CDR3 is TGTGCCAGCAGCGAGCCTCGACAGGGGTCATCGGTCACTGAAGCTTTCTTT. Combining the CDR3 with reference TRBV13 and TRBJ1-1 gives the whole variable domain AAGVIQSPRHLIKEKRETATLKCYPIPRHDTVYWYQQGPGQDPQFLISFYEKMQSDKGSIPDRFSAQQFSDYHSELNMSSLELGDSALYFCASSEPRQGSSVTEAFFGQGTRLTVV.

This clone was detected only a few times. The chain joins TRBV29-1 to TRBJ2-5; the D is unclear. The germline V gene has CDR1 SQVTM and CDR2 ANQGSEA. The CDR3 loop spans 13 amino acids. The V end lost 5 bases, the J end lost 4 bases, and 14 bases lay between the germline ends. This CDR3 reads CSVRQQSGETQYF. CDR3 bases: TGCAGCGTTCGGCAACAGTCAGGAGAGACCCAGTACTTC. Looking up the rest from reference TRBV29-1 and TRBJ2-5 gives the full variable domain: SAVISQKPSRDICQRGTSLTIQCQVDSQVTMMFWYRQQPGQSLTLIATANQGSEATYESGFVIDKFPISRPNLTFSTLTVSNMSPEDSSIYLCSVRQQSGETQYFGPGTRLLVL.

This CDR3 is CASQPGNTEAFF. The CDR3 DNA reads as TGCGCCAGCCAACCCGGGAACACTGAAGCTTTCTTT. The gene calls are TRBV10-2 and TRBJ1-1; D not resolved. Germline-derived CDR1 and CDR2 are WSHSY and SAAADI. V lost 8 bases to trimming and J lost 1 base, with 8 bases between them. This CDR3 has 12 amino acids.

A single count supports this clone. This chain links TRBV18 with TRBJ2-5, with D maybe TRBD1 (6 bases). The DNA end lines up better with TRBJ2-7; the J call may be wrong. Per the germline V gene, CDR1 is KGHSH and CDR2 is LQKENI. This CDR3 is built from 15 residues. For the CDR3, the DNA is TGTGCCAGCTCACCAGGCCAGGGGAGTGTCCACGAGCAGTACTTC. Its translation is CASSPGQGSVHEQYF.

This clone came up a few times. CDR3 nucleotides: TGTGCCTGGACCTCTGGGAGACTAGCGGTTGCAGATACGCAGTATTTT. It specifies CAWTSGRLAVADTQYF. V is TRBV30 and J is TRBJ2-3; 9 nucleotides match TRBD2. The ends lost 4 bases at V and 4 bases at J; junction bases unmatched: 12. This CDR3 is built from 16 residues. CDR1 is GTSNPN, CDR2 SVGIG, per germline (reference sequence).

V gene TRBV18 combines with J gene TRBJ2-3; 8 bases fit TRBD2. Per the germline V gene, CDR1 is KGHSH and CDR2 is LQKENI. Trimming at V came to 3 bases and at J to 2 bases, leaving 7 bases not matched to a gene. This CDR3 spans 16 amino acids. The CDR3 region has the DNA TGTGCCAGCTCACCCATAGCGGGAACATCCACAGATACGCAGTATTTT. This encodes CASSPIAGTSTDTQYF.

The chain employs TRBV2 and TRBJ1-6; tentative D call: TRBD1 (5 bases). The CDR3 has 15 amino acids. The germline gives CDR1 SNHLY, CDR2 FYNNEI. Between the trimmed V and J ends, which lost 4 bases and 6 bases, there was a span of 13 bases. The chain's CDR3 is CASSVSPGGNSPLHF. DNA of the CDR3: TGTGCCAGCAGTGTCAGTCCGGGGGGTAATTCACCCCTCCACTTT.

This rearrangement joins TRBV25-1 to TRBJ2-1; 10 bases are a match to TRBD1. The germline CDR1 and CDR2 sequences are MGHDK and SYGVNS. This CDR3 comprises 15 residues. J gave up 5 bases and V 5 bases, and 6 bases lay outside the gene matches. The CDR3 is CASSRAGTGDNEQFF. The DNA of the CDR3 is TGTGCCAGCAGTAGAGCGGGGACAGGGGACAATGAGCAGTTCTTC.

The chain joins TRBV7-9 to TRBJ2-7, with TRBD1 matching 7 bases. The CDR3 is made up of 15 amino acids. The V segment lost 4 bases and the J segment 3 bases; nucleotides outside the gene matches: 9. In germline, CDR1 is SEHNR, CDR2 FQNEAQ (reference sequence). Here the CDR3 DNA reads TGTGCCAGCAGCTCGAAGAGGACAGGAAACTACGAGCAGTACTTC. Translated, it gives CASSSKRTGNYEQYF.